This T cell receptor beta chain was sequenced during a study of OX40 agonist ivuxolimab in advanced cancers. On the study more broadly: The dose-escalation cohort was just under 85% male, with a mean age of around 54 years, ranging roughly 20 to 90. Notes on the study in general: At doses 0.1 to 3.0 mg/kg, CD4+ and CD8+ clones expanded.

Sequencing was performed with immunoSEQ multiplex PCR; in TCRdb, only in-frame clones are kept and a portion is missing. Here the sample spans under 25,000 clones, more than 65% being singletons. V lost 11 bases to trimming and J lost 0 bases; unmatched junction nucleotides: 12. The V gene's germline CDR1 is MNHEY and CDR2 SMNVEV (reference sequence). This CDR3 has 15 amino acids. This clone appeared once. Its antigen remains unknown. Exclusion of a patient followed from autoimmune disease history or systemic immunosuppression. The sample in question was CD4+ or CD8+ T cells sorted from blood, obtained in a trial of the OX40 agonist ivuxolimab. This clonotype was obtained from an adult with an advanced solid tumor such as melanoma, head and neck, liver or kidney cancer. V gene TRBV27 combines with J gene TRBJ2-7, with 8 bases that match TRBD2. CDR3 coding DNA: TGTGCCGCAGGGCCCGGGAGGGGAAACTCCTACGAGCAGTACTTC. The encoded protein is CAAGPGRGNSYEQYF.